The T cell receptor (beta chain) under discussion was sequenced for a study of cytomegalovirus exposure and HLA in healthy donors. Overall study findings and caveats: An analysis done earlier found most TCR beta V segments productive about 90% or about 30% of the time. Across all donors, roughly uniform sequencing depth was an assumption of the presence/absence analyses. In a later analysis, parvovirus B19, influenza, CMV and Epstein-Barr virus appeared linked to several top co-occurrence clusters. CMV serostatus was the sole immune exposure data available.

Regarding this clone: Its antigen remains unknown.

After removal of 3 bases from V and 2 bases from J, the junction contained 1 base not matched to a gene. The CDR3 length is 13 residues. Germline CDR1 reads SGHRS; CDR2 reads YFSETQ. This PCR relied on a set of 60 Vbeta primers and 13 Jbeta primers. The method was immunoSEQ multiplex PCR; TCRdb's version includes in-frame clones alone and lacks a portion of them. The sample's table shows about 48,000 clones. The receptor's source is a woman aged 40 to 50 in good health and CMV-seronegative. Sequencing input: PBMCs. The V call is TRBV5-1, the J call TRBJ1-1, with 7 positions matching TRBD1. CDR3 nucleotides: TGCGCCAGCAGCTGGGACAGTAACACTGAAGCTTTCTTT. This codes for CASSWDSNTEAFF. The complete variable domain, with remaining parts taken from reference TRBV5-1 and TRBJ1-1, reads KAGVTQTPRYLIKTRGQQVTLSCSPISGHRSVSWYQQTPGQGLQFLFEYFSETQRNKGNFPGRFSGRQFSNSRSEMNVSTLELGDSALYLCASSWDSNTEAFFGQGTRLTVV.